Below are 30 T cell receptor beta chains sequenced from a single sample in a study of blood T cell repertoires in COVID-19. Generated by immunoSEQ multiplex PCR, the TCRdb table keeps only in-frame clones and is missing some. The sample consists of 260,000 or so clones, about 83% of them appearing once. Sequenced sample: PBMCs or T cells enriched from blood (not recorded which). All receptors derive from a woman aged 40 to 50 who had been exposed to COVID-19.

This chain joins TRBV28 and TRBJ2-2; 8 bases line up with TRBD2. Germline V CDR1 and CDR2: MDHEN, SYDVKM. V was clipped by 9 bases and J by 4 bases; unmatched bases: 7. This CDR3 spans 14 amino acids. CDR3 DNA: TGTGCCAGTCTCGGGGGGGCCGCCACCGGGGAGCTGTTTTTT. Its protein is CASLGGAATGELFF.

J is TRBJ1-5 and V is TRBV4-3; tentatively, D is TRBD1 (6 bases). The CDR3 totals 16 residues. With 4 bases removed from V and 0 bases from J, the gap between germline ends came to 13 bases. Germline CDR1 and CDR2: LGHNA and YSLEER. The CDR3 bases are TGCGCCAGCAGCCGGAACTCACAGGGTAGCAATCAGCCCCAGCATTTT. It yields the protein CASSRNSQGSNQPQHF.

V gene TRBV3-1 (or the pseudogene TRBV3-2) combines with J gene TRBJ1-3; no reliable D call. Germline V gene lookup returns CDR1 LGHDT and CDR2 YNNKEL (reference sequence). V lost 2 bases, J lost 4 bases, and 9 bases lay in between. The CDR3 sequence is 14 residues long. Here the CDR3 reads CASSQRETGNTIYF. CDR3 coding DNA: TGTGCCAGCAGCCAACGGGAGACCGGAAACACCATATATTTT.

This chain connects TRBV10-3 to TRBJ1-5, with D possibly matching TRBD1 (5 bases). Germline values: CDR1 ENHRY, CDR2 SYGVKD. The length of the CDR3 is 13 residues. Trimming pared 8 bases from V and 8 bases from J, leaving 16 bases between. The CDR3 DNA reads TGTGCCATCGGAGGGGCACCGGGGGAGCCCCAGCATTTT. Protein sequence: CAIGGAPGEPQHF.

This chain connects TRBV4-2 to TRBJ1-5, with D hard to call. The CDR3 is made up of 15 amino acids. Germline V gene lookup returns CDR1 LGHNA and CDR2 YNFKEQ. The ends were cut back, 4 bases at V and 3 bases at J, with 13 bases in the middle. CDR3 bases: TGTGCCAGCAGCCCCCCTGGGCTGAACAATCAGCCCCAGCATTTT. It translates to CASSPPGLNNQPQHF.

The J gene is TRBJ2-5, the V gene TRBV3-1 (or the pseudogene TRBV3-2); tentatively, D is TRBD2 (6 bases). Looked up from germline, CDR1 is LGHDT and CDR2 is YNNKEL (reference sequence). This CDR3 has 18 residues. V was clipped by 6 bases and J by 4 bases, with 27 bases between them. Written as DNA, the CDR3 is TGTGCCAGCAGTCAGGCCCGCCACGGGGGTGCGAGCTTAGAGACCCAGTACTTC. This translates into CASSQARHGGASLETQYF.

The chain uses TRBV5-4 and TRBJ2-7; tentative D call: TRBD2 (7 bases). CDR1 and CDR2 from the germline V gene are SGHNT and YYREEE (reference sequence). The CDR3 extends over 14 amino acids. V lost 7 bases and J 2 bases, leaving 16 bases between the germline ends. The CDR3 here is CASWEGEPPYEQYF. For the CDR3, the DNA is TGTGCCAGCTGGGAGGGGGAGCCCCCCTACGAGCAGTACTTC.

The rearrangement uses TRBV5-1 and TRBJ1-5; 9 bases line up with TRBD1. V lost 0 bases to trimming and J lost 4 bases; unmatched junction nucleotides: 8. The CDR3 runs 17 residues. CDR1 and CDR2 from the germline V gene are SGHRS and YFSETQ. The DNA for the CDR3 is TGCGCCAGCAGCTTGGGAGACCGGACAGGGGCGAATCAGCCCCAGCATTTT. Its translation is CASSLGDRTGANQPQHF.

The V gene is TRBV4-3, the J gene TRBJ1-3, with 7 positions matching TRBD1. The CDR3 spans 15 residues. Germline lookup yields CDR1 LGHNA and CDR2 YSLEER. V was clipped by 1 base and J by 6 bases; unmatched bases: 6. The DNA of the CDR3 is TGCGCCAGCAGCCAAGGGACAGGCCAGACAAACACCATATATTTT. This sequence encodes CASSQGTGQTNTIYF.

The rearrangement joins TRBV5-1 to TRBJ1-4; 8 nucleotides align to TRBD1. The V and J ends lost 5 bases and 8 bases, in that order; junction bases with no gene match: 5. Germline V CDR1 and CDR2: SGHRS, YFSETQ. This CDR3 region has 13 residues. CDR3 in amino acids: CASSQGAREKLFF. In nucleotides, the CDR3 is TGCGCCAGCAGTCAGGGGGCGCGAGAAAAACTGTTTTTT.

This clone was seen only a few times. The V call is TRBV12-3 or TRBV12-4, the J call TRBJ2-1; 9 bases agree with TRBD2. The CDR3 contains 12 residues. V shed 6 bases, J shed 6 bases, and the junction held 0 bases outside the gene matches. The CDR3 coding sequence is TGTGCCAGCAGGACTAGCGGCAATGAGCAGTTCTTC. The encoded protein is CASRTSGNEQFF.

V is TRBV19 and J is TRBJ1-4; 12 bases fit TRBD1. Per germline, CDR1 LNHDA and CDR2 SQIVND (reference sequence). This CDR3 has 16 residues. Losses at the gene ends were 5 bases for V and 3 bases for J; bases not matched to a gene: 4. In DNA form, the CDR3 reads TGTGCCAGTAGTCCGGGACAGGGGGCAGCTAATGAAAAACTGTTTTTT. Encoded protein: CASSPGQGAANEKLFF.

The rearrangement uses TRBV6-5 and TRBJ2-3, with D possibly being TRBD1 (6 bases). The CDR3 is made up of 12 amino acids. Looked up from germline, CDR1 is MNHEY and CDR2 is SVGAGI. The V end lost 5 bases, the J end lost 5 bases, and 8 bases lay between the germline ends. Here the CDR3 reads CASSLGGDTQYF. CDR3 DNA sequence: TGTGCCAGCAGTCTAGGGGGAGATACGCAGTATTTT.

The chain joins TRBV4-3 to TRBJ2-1; D remains unclear. Trimming pared 1 base from V and 9 bases from J, leaving 16 bases between. In germline, CDR1 is LGHNA, CDR2 YSLEER. The CDR3 consists of 15 residues. CDR3 amino acids: CASSQVPQAVGEQFF. The CDR3 bases are TGCGCCAGCAGCCAAGTTCCCCAGGCTGTTGGTGAGCAGTTCTTC.

The chain joins TRBV6-4 to TRBJ2-1; 13 nucleotides line up with TRBD2. The germline V gene has CDR1 MRHNA and CDR2 SNTAGT. V lost 6 bases and J lost 6; bases outside the gene matches: 5. The CDR3 sequence is 15 residues long. The CDR3 spells CASRLLAGGLNEQFF. The CDR3 DNA reads as TGTGCCAGCAGGTTACTAGCGGGGGGGCTCAATGAGCAGTTCTTC.

The rearrangement uses TRBV5-8 and TRBJ2-2; the D gene is possibly TRBD2 (5 bases). Trimming removed 1 base from V and 3 bases from J, with 7 bases in between. Germline lookup yields CDR1 SGHTS and CDR2 YDEGEE. The CDR3 loop spans 14 amino acids. Here the CDR3 reads CASSLRGHTGELFF. In DNA, the CDR3 is TGTGCCAGCAGCTTGCGGGGTCACACCGGGGAGCTGTTTTTT.

This chain joins TRBV30 and TRBJ1-5; 7 nucleotides line up with TRBD1. V was clipped by 5 bases and J by 8 bases; unmatched bases: 27. Germline CDR1 and CDR2: GTSNPN and SVGIG (reference sequence). The CDR3 is made up of 19 amino acids. CDR3 in DNA: TGTGCCTGGGCTACTCAGGGGCCCGGGACAGCAAAGGGTCGCGAGCCCCAGCATTTT. Its translation is CAWATQGPGTAKGREPQHF.

This clone was recorded only once. V and J are TRBV4-1 and TRBJ2-1; 9 bases are shared with TRBD2. The V and J ends lost 0 bases and 0 bases, in that order; junction bases with no gene match: 6. This CDR3 has 18 residues. The germline gives CDR1 MGHRA, CDR2 YSYEKL. The CDR3 loop reads CASSQDEAGGSSYNEQFF. DNA of the CDR3: TGCGCCAGCAGCCAAGATGAGGCGGGGGGGAGCTCCTACAATGAGCAGTTCTTC.

This clone came up a few times. The CDR3, as DNA: TGCAGCGTGGACCTACAGGTACAAGAGACCCAGTACTTC. The encoded protein is CSVDLQVQETQYF. This rearrangement joins TRBV29-1 to TRBJ2-5; the D gene is possibly TRBD1 (5 bases). Germline-derived CDR1 and CDR2 are SQVTM and ANQGSEA. This CDR3 is built from 13 residues. V was cut by 6 bases and J by 2 bases, with 13 bases left in between.

The chain couples TRBV19 to TRBJ1-2, with TRBD1 identical over 10 bases. The CDR3 is 15 residues long. The junction had 10 bases not matched to a gene; V was cut back by 4 bases and J by 8 bases. Germline CDR1 is LNHDA and CDR2 is SQIVND (reference sequence). The CDR3 DNA reads as TGTGCCAGTAGTAAGACGGGACAGGGGAAAGACGGCTACACCTTC. Translated, it gives CASSKTGQGKDGYTF.

This clone was observed a few times. The chain couples TRBV5-1 to TRBJ2-5, with 9 bases identical to TRBD2. CDR1 is SGHRS and CDR2 is YFSETQ in the germline V gene. The CDR3 length is 15 residues. Unmatched junction bases numbered 9, after V lost 4 bases and J lost 5 bases. The CDR3 DNA follows: TGCGCCAGCAGCGCCCGCGGGGGGGCCGGGGAGACCCAGTACTTC. It codes for CASSARGGAGETQYF.

This clone was counted a few times. This chain uses TRBV5-1 with TRBJ1-5, with 10 bases matching TRBD1. Germline lookup yields CDR1 SGHRS and CDR2 YFSETQ. Trimming cost V 4 bases and J 2 bases; bases outside gene matches: 3. The CDR3 totals 15 residues. As DNA, the CDR3 is TGCGCCAGCAGCCCCGGGACAGGGGGCAATCAGCCCCAGCATTTT. Translating it yields CASSPGTGGNQPQHF.

The sample holds many counts of this clone. The chain combines TRBV10-1 with TRBJ1-5, with D maybe TRBD1 (6 bases). Germline V gene data show CDR1 as WNHNN and CDR2 as SYGVQD (reference sequence). The CDR3 extends over 16 amino acids. V lost 7 bases, J lost 0 bases, and 16 bases lay in between. The CDR3 loop is CASNLRTASSNQPQHF. CDR3 in DNA: TGCGCCAGCAACCTTCGGACAGCCAGTAGCAATCAGCCCCAGCATTTT.

The chain has TRBV7-9 and TRBJ2-3; the match to TRBD2 covers 9 bases. Germline V gene sequence: CDR1 SEHNR, CDR2 FQNEAQ (reference sequence). This CDR3 region has 17 residues. Unmatched junction bases numbered 15, after V lost 5 bases and J lost 6 bases. The CDR3 sequence is CASSGYGTSPRPDTQYF. CDR3 nucleotides: TGTGCCAGCAGCGGGTACGGGACTAGCCCCCGGCCGGATACGCAGTATTTT.

The J gene is TRBJ2-3, the V gene TRBV5-1; perhaps TRBD1 as D (5 bases). The CDR3 runs 18 residues. Germline V gene data show CDR1 as SGHRS and CDR2 as YFSETQ. Trimming stripped 3 bases from V and 1 base from J, with 21 bases between. This CDR3 is CASSWGPPLTPGTDTQYF. The CDR3 nucleotides are TGCGCCAGCAGCTGGGGCCCCCCCCTCACGCCTGGCACAGATACGCAGTATTTT.

A single count supports this clone. This rearrangement joins TRBV5-4 to TRBJ2-1; no firm D call. The CDR3 runs 12 residues. V lost 2 bases and J lost 6, with 6 bases in between. CDR1 is SGHNT, CDR2 YYREEE, per germline (reference sequence). As DNA, the CDR3 is TGTGCCAGCAGCTTACAGAGCAATGAGCAGTTCTTC. The encoded protein is CASSLQSNEQFF.

J is TRBJ1-2 and V is TRBV14, with TRBD1 identical over 7 bases. V was clipped by 4 bases and J by 4 bases; unmatched bases: 3. The CDR3 extends over 13 amino acids. Per germline, CDR1 SGHDN and CDR2 FVKESK. This CDR3 reads CASSPGQTYGYTF. CDR3 DNA: TGTGCCAGCAGCCCGGGACAGACCTATGGCTACACCTTC.

V and J are TRBV28 and TRBJ1-6, with 7 nucleotides matching TRBD1. The CDR3 totals 18 residues. Germline CDR1 and CDR2: MDHEN and SYDVKM. The ends lost 6 bases at V and 0 bases at J; junction bases unmatched: 11. The CDR3 DNA reads as TGTGCCAGCAGAGGGGGCAGGGGAAGAGGCTCCTATAATTCACCCCTCCACTTT. Translating gives CASRGGRGRGSYNSPLHF. Full variable domain (outside the CDR3, taken from reference TRBV28 and TRBJ1-6): DVKVTQSSRYLVKRTGEKVFLECVQDMDHENMFWYRQDPGLGLRLIYFSYDVKMKEKGDIPEGYSVSREKKERFSLILESASTNQTSMYLCASRGGRGRGSYNSPLHFGNGTRLTVT.

This clone was counted a few times. The rearrangement joins TRBV5-1 to TRBJ2-2; TRBD1 matches at 8 bases. The CDR3 sequence is 15 residues long. The germline V gene has CDR1 SGHRS and CDR2 YFSETQ. Unmatched junction bases numbered 8, after V lost 4 bases and J lost 6 bases. The CDR3, as DNA: TGCGCCAGCAGCATACGACAGGGGTCTGCCGGGGAGCTGTTTTTT. It encodes CASSIRQGSAGELFF.

The chain is built from TRBV7-8 and TRBJ2-7; TRBD1 agrees at 7 bases. Trimming at V came to 2 bases and at J to 1 base, leaving 11 bases not matched to a gene. The germline CDR1 and CDR2 sequences are SGHVS and FQNEAQ. This CDR3 contains 17 residues. This CDR3 is CASSLSSGGRGSYEQYF. CDR3 nucleotides: TGTGCCAGCAGCTTATCCTCTGGCGGCAGGGGGTCCTACGAGCAGTACTTC.